Below, 22 T cell receptor beta chains from the same sample are listed, as sequenced in a study of cytomegalovirus exposure and HLA in healthy donors. Amplification used 60 Vbeta primers and 13 Jbeta primers. This table comes from immunoSEQ multiplex PCR, and its TCRdb copy is limited to in-frame clones, with some not included. Among more than 150,000 clones listed, about 80% were seen once. Sequences were obtained from PBMCs. These receptors all stem from a woman aged 18-29 years in good health and CMV-seropositive.

The genes are TRBV14 and TRBJ1-4; unclear D gene. The CDR3 loop spans 15 amino acids. Germline V gives CDR1 SGHDN, CDR2 FVKESK. V lost 4 bases to trimming and J lost 8 bases, with 17 bases between them. The CDR3 protein is CASSPRAGVGEKLFF. The CDR3 DNA reads as TGTGCCAGCAGCCCCCGCGCCGGGGTGGGGGAAAAACTGTTTTTT.

The chain has TRBV7-9 and TRBJ1-2, with 9 positions matching TRBD1. This CDR3 spans 15 amino acids. Per the germline V gene, CDR1 is SEHNR and CDR2 is FQNEAQ (reference sequence). V gave up 4 bases and J gave up 11 bases; unmatched junction bases: 14. The CDR3: CASSSPGQGSQVYTF. The CDR3 DNA reads as TGTGCCAGCAGCTCTCCGGGACAGGGCTCACAGGTATACACCTTC.

The J gene is TRBJ1-1, the V gene TRBV7-3; 7 bases line up with TRBD1. Germline trimming cut 3 bases from V and 2 bases from J; bases unmatched to any gene: 9. This CDR3 spans 16 amino acids. Germline V gene sequence: CDR1 SGHTA, CDR2 FQGTGA. The CDR3 loop reads CASSLMAGGINTEAFF. CDR3 in DNA: TGTGCCAGCAGCTTGATGGCAGGGGGAATCAACACTGAAGCTTTCTTT.

The rearrangement uses TRBV6-1 and TRBJ2-5; 9 bases are a match to TRBD1. The CDR3 has 14 amino acids. The germline V gene has CDR1 MNHNS and CDR2 SASEGT. Unmatched junction bases numbered 4, after V lost 3 bases and J lost 5 bases. CDR3 sequence reads: CASSDGTGWETQYF. CDR3 DNA: TGTGCCAGCAGTGATGGGACAGGGTGGGAGACCCAGTACTTC.

The V call is TRBV7-9, the J call TRBJ1-1; unclear D gene. The CDR3 extends over 11 amino acids. Germline V gene sequence: CDR1 SEHNR, CDR2 FQNEAQ (reference sequence). Trimming left V 5 bases short and J 3 bases short, with 4 bases between. For the CDR3, the DNA is TGTGCCAGCAGCCCCTACACTGAAGCTTTCTTT. It specifies CASSPYTEAFF.

This clone showed up just a few times. Other DNA sequences in this sample translate to the same CDR3. The CDR3 protein is CASSPGQGNTGELFF. The CDR3, as DNA: TGCGCCAGCAGCCCCGGACAGGGAAACACCGGGGAGCTGTTTTTT. The V call is TRBV5-1, the J call TRBJ2-2; 8 nucleotides align to TRBD1. With 4 bases clipped from V and 2 bases from J, the junction kept 4 bases outside the gene matches. Germline V gene data show CDR1 as SGHRS and CDR2 as YFSETQ. This CDR3 has 15 amino acids.

The chain links TRBV5-1 to TRBJ1-2, with 9 bases fitting TRBD1. Germline V gene data show CDR1 as SGHRS and CDR2 as YFSETQ. This CDR3 has 14 residues. Trimming cost V 4 bases and J 7 bases; bases outside gene matches: 8. The CDR3 loop reads CASSLADRGGGYTF. The CDR3 DNA reads as TGCGCCAGCAGCCTAGCGGACAGGGGAGGTGGCTACACCTTC.

This chain joins TRBV10-1 and TRBJ2-1; weak D call: TRBD2 (5 bases). V was trimmed by 6 bases and J by 4 bases, leaving 13 bases between them. Per germline, CDR1 WNHNN and CDR2 SYGVQD (reference sequence). This CDR3 spans 14 amino acids. The CDR3 DNA is TGCGCCAGCAGCAGCGGAGGCCTGTACAATGAGCAGTTCTTC. Its translation is CASSSGGLYNEQFF.

V and J are TRBV5-1 and TRBJ2-2, with TRBD1 as a possible D gene (5 bases). In germline, CDR1 is SGHRS, CDR2 YFSETQ. This CDR3 comprises 15 residues. V was clipped by 3 bases and J by 2 bases, with 11 bases between them. CDR3: CASSSIDSNTGELFF. Written as DNA, the CDR3 is TGCGCCAGCAGCTCAATCGACAGCAACACCGGGGAGCTGTTTTTT.

The V gene is TRBV10-2, the J gene TRBJ2-1; TRBD2 matches at 9 bases. Germline V gives CDR1 WSHSY, CDR2 SAAADI. The CDR3 consists of 15 residues. J gave up 7 bases and V 4 bases, and 8 bases lay outside the gene matches. CDR3: CASSGAGGRRNEQFF. CDR3 DNA sequence: TGCGCCAGCAGTGGTGCGGGGGGGCGGAGGAATGAGCAGTTCTTC.

The J gene is TRBJ1-1, the V gene TRBV5-1, with TRBD1 matching over 9 bases. Per germline, CDR1 SGHRS and CDR2 YFSETQ. The CDR3 extends over 14 amino acids. V lost 7 bases, J lost 3 bases, and 7 bases stayed unmatched. The CDR3 DNA follows: TGCGCCAGCCTTTGGGGACAGGGTGACACTGAAGCTTTCTTT. It is translated as CASLWGQGDTEAFF.

V usage is TRBV2 and J usage is TRBJ1-1; 8 bases agree with TRBD1. With V trimmed by 7 bases and J by 5 bases, 9 bases remained unmatched. Germline V lookup: CDR1 SNHLY, CDR2 FYNNEI. The CDR3 sequence is 14 residues long. CDR3 region: CASIQGQGRTEAFF. CDR3 coding DNA: TGTGCCAGCATTCAAGGACAGGGACGGACTGAAGCTTTCTTT.

V and J are TRBV5-1 and TRBJ1-6; 8 bases align to TRBD1. The CDR3 runs to 15 residues. V lost 3 bases to trimming and J lost 4 bases; unmatched junction nucleotides: 3. Germline V gene data show CDR1 as SGHRS and CDR2 as YFSETQ. The CDR3 nucleotides read TGCGCCAGCAGCTCGGGACAGGCTTATAATTCACCCCTCCACTTT. It specifies CASSSGQAYNSPLHF. Variable domain in full (rest from reference TRBV5-1 and TRBJ1-6): KAGVTQTPRYLIKTRGQQVTLSCSPISGHRSVSWYQQTPGQGLQFLFEYFSETQRNKGNFPGRFSGRQFSNSRSEMNVSTLELGDSALYLCASSSGQAYNSPLHFGNGTRLTVT.

V is TRBV29-1 and J is TRBJ2-2, with D tentatively TRBD2 (5 bases). Germline CDR1 and CDR2: SQVTM and ANQGSEA. Trimming pared 6 bases from V and 7 bases from J, leaving 12 bases between. This CDR3 is 12 amino acids long. As DNA, the CDR3 is TGCAGCGTAGGACGGGATCGCGGGGAGCTGTTTTTT. It translates to CSVGRDRGELFF.

This clone was observed a few times. V and J are TRBV5-1 and TRBJ2-3; TRBD2 is a possible D gene (6 bases). The V end lost 2 bases, the J end lost 4 bases, and 8 bases lay between the germline ends. Germline V gene data show CDR1 as SGHRS and CDR2 as YFSETQ. CDR3 length: 13 amino acids. CDR3 region: CASSFLASDTQYF. The CDR3 nucleotides are TGCGCCAGCAGCTTCCTAGCGTCAGATACGCAGTATTTT.

The chain employs TRBV6-5 and TRBJ2-7; D is possibly TRBD2 (5 bases). CDR3 length equals 12 residues. Trimming left V 3 bases short and J 7 bases short, with 10 bases between. The germline gives CDR1 MNHEY, CDR2 SVGAGI. The CDR3 DNA sequence: TGTGCCAGCAGTTATGAGGGTAGGGAGCAGTACGTC. This translates into CASSYEGREQYV.

The rearrangement uses TRBV29-1 and TRBJ1-2; 9 bases align to TRBD1. The CDR3 has 11 residues. The trim removed 7 bases at V and 7 bases at J, leaving 4 bases unmatched. From germline, CDR1 is SQVTM and CDR2 ANQGSEA. CDR3: CSGQGGLGYTF. The DNA for the CDR3 is TGCAGCGGACAGGGGGGACTTGGCTACACCTTC. Looking up the rest from reference TRBV29-1 and TRBJ1-2 gives the full variable domain: SAVISQKPSRDICQRGTSLTIQCQVDSQVTMMFWYRQQPGQSLTLIATANQGSEATYESGFVIDKFPISRPNLTFSTLTVSNMSPEDSSIYLCSGQGGLGYTFGSGTRLTVV.

The rearrangement joins TRBV7-6 to TRBJ1-1; D is ambiguous. With 5 bases removed from V and 1 base from J, the gap between germline ends came to 11 bases. The CDR3 contains 14 residues. CDR1 is SGHVS, CDR2 FNYEAQ, per germline. CDR3 DNA: TGTGCCAGCAGCCCCTCGTTTTGGAACACTGAAGCTTTCTTT. Translated: CASSPSFWNTEAFF. The full variable domain, with the rest looked up from reference TRBV7-6 and TRBJ1-1, is GAGVSQSPRYKVTKRGQDVALRCDPISGHVSLYWYRQALGQGPEFLTYFNYEAQQDKSGLPNDRFSAERPEGSISTLTIQRTEQRDSAMYRCASSPSFWNTEAFFGQGTRLTVV.

This clone was seen only a few times. The V and J genes are TRBV7-9 and TRBJ2-5; no clear D. V was pared by 0 bases and J by 2 bases, with 10 bases between. Germline loops: CDR1 SEHNR, CDR2 FQNEAQ (reference sequence). The CDR3 sequence is 15 residues long. The CDR3 bases are TGTGCCAGCAGCTTAGCGAGTACGTATCAAGAGACCCAGTACTTC. Translation: CASSLASTYQETQYF.

The rearrangement joins TRBV30 to TRBJ1-2, with a tentative D call TRBD1 (6 bases). The length of the CDR3 is 14 residues. V shed 5 bases and J shed 7 bases, with 20 bases lying between them. Germline V CDR1 and CDR2: GTSNPN, SVGIG (reference sequence). CDR3 sequence reads: CAWAPGEGVGGYTF. The CDR3 DNA reads as TGTGCCTGGGCCCCGGGGGAGGGGGTCGGTGGCTACACCTTC.

In this sample, this clone turned up once. The chain joins TRBV10-2 to TRBJ2-1, with 9 positions matching TRBD2. Germline CDR1 reads WSHSY; CDR2 reads SAAADI. V shed 6 bases and J 7 bases; nucleotides not matched to a gene: 7. The CDR3 runs 14 residues. The CDR3 bases are TGCGCCAGCAGCCATAGCGGGGGTCGTAATGAGCAGTTCTTC. It is translated as CASSHSGGRNEQFF.

The J gene is TRBJ1-4, the V gene TRBV7-9, with D maybe TRBD1 (5 bases). The V gene lost 5 bases and the J gene lost 0 bases, with 10 bases spanning the gap. This CDR3 contains 15 residues. The V gene's germline CDR1 is SEHNR and CDR2 FQNEAQ (reference sequence). Here the CDR3 DNA reads TGTGCCAGCAGCGCGGACATCTCAACTAATGAAAAACTGTTTTTT. Amino acid sequence: CASSADISTNEKLFF. Using reference TRBV7-9 and TRBJ1-4 for the parts outside the CDR3, the full variable domain is DTGVSQNPRHKITKRGQNVTFRCDPISEHNRLYWYRQTLGQGPEFLTYFQNEAQLEKSRLLSDRFSAERPKGSFSTLEIQRTEQGDSAMYLCASSADISTNEKLFFGSGTQLSVL.